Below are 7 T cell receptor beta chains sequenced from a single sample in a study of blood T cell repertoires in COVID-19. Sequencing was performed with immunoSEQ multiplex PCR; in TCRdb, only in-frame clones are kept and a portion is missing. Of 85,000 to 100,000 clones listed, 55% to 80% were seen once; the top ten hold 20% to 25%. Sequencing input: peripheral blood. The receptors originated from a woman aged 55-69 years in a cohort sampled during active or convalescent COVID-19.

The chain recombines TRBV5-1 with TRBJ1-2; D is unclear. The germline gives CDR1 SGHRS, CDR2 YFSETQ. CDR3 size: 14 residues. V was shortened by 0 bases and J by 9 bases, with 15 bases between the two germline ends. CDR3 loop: CASSLDGASGSYTF. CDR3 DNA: TGCGCCAGCAGCTTGGATGGCGCCTCCGGGAGCTACACCTTC.

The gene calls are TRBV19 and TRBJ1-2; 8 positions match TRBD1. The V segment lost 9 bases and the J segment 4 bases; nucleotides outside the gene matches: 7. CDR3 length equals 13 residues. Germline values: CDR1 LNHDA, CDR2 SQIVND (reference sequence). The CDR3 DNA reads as TGTGCCAGCCAGACAGGGGAAGGCTATGGCTACACCTTC. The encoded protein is CASQTGEGYGYTF.

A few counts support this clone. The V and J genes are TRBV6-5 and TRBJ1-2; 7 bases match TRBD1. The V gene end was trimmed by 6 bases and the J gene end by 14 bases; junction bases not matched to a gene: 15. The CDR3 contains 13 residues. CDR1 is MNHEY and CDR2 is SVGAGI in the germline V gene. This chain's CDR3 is CASRWTQWDSETF. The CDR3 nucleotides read TGTGCCAGCAGGTGGACCCAATGGGACAGCGAGACCTTC.

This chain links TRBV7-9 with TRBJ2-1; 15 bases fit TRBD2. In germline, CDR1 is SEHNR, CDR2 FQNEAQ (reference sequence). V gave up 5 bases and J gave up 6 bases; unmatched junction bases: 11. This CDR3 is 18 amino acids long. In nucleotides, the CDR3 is TGTGCCAGCAGCCCCCCGGGACTAGCGGGGGGCCTCCTCAATGAGCAGTTCTTC. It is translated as CASSPPGLAGGLLNEQFF.

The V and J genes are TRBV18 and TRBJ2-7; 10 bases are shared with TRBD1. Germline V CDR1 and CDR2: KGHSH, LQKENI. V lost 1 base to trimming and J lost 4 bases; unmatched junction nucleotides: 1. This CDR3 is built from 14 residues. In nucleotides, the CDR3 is TGTGCCAGCTCACCACAGGACAGGGGGTACGAGCAGTACTTC. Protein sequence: CASSPQDRGYEQYF.

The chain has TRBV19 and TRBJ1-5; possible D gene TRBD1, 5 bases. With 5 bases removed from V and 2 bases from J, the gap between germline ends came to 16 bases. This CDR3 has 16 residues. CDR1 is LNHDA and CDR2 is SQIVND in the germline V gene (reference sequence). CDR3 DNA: TGTGCCAGTAGTGCCTGGGACGGCGGGGGCAATCAGCCCCAGCATTTT. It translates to CASSAWDGGGNQPQHF.

The CDR3 loop is CASSLSTVGETQYF. As DNA, the CDR3 is TGCGCCAGCAGCTTATCGACAGTTGGGGAGACCCAGTACTTC. The rearrangement joins TRBV5-1 to TRBJ2-5; a weak D match, TRBD1 (5 bases). V was cut by 2 bases and J by 5 bases, with 13 bases left in between. This CDR3 region has 14 residues. Germline CDR1 is SGHRS and CDR2 is YFSETQ.